These 30 T cell receptor beta chains originate from one sample sequenced in a study of blood T cell repertoires in COVID-19. The assay was immunoSEQ multiplex PCR, and TCRdb's table has in-frame clones only and misses some. The sample consists of 15,000 to 20,000 clones, approximately 91% of them appearing once. The sequencing sample was made of peripheral blood. All receptors derive from a human donor in a cohort sampled during active COVID-19.

This clone is medium-sized in the sample. One end of the junction does not line up with germline, which may come from a read error. The CDR3 nucleotides read TGTGCCACCAGCAGAGCCACAGATAACAATGAACAGTTCTTC. Translating gives CATSRATDNNEQFF. The rearrangement links TRBV15 to TRBJ2-1, with D uncertain. Germline assignment: CDR1 LNHNV and CDR2 YYDKDF (reference sequence). This CDR3 has 14 amino acids.

This rearrangement joins TRBV19 to TRBJ2-1; D remains ambiguous. Germline loops: CDR1 LNHDA, CDR2 SQIVND (reference sequence). The V end lost 3 bases, the J end lost 4 bases, and 7 bases lay between the germline ends. This CDR3 is built from 13 residues. The CDR3 bases are TGTGCCAGTAGTATCGGTCCTTACAATGAGCAGTTCTTC. Protein sequence: CASSIGPYNEQFF.

The chain carries TRBV5-1 and TRBJ2-3, with a possible D match to TRBD2 (5 bases). Germline V gives CDR1 SGHRS, CDR2 YFSETQ. The CDR3 contains 15 residues. V lost 3 bases, J lost 3 bases, and 14 bases lay in between. The CDR3 protein is CASSSTTWQTDTQYF. CDR3 nucleotides: TGCGCCAGCAGCTCGACTACCTGGCAGACAGATACGCAGTATTTT.

The genes are TRBV19 and TRBJ1-2; TRBD1 aligns across 7 bases. The trim removed 4 bases at V and 6 bases at J, leaving 5 bases unmatched. This CDR3 comprises 13 residues. From germline, CDR1 is LNHDA and CDR2 SQIVND (reference sequence). As DNA, the CDR3 is TGTGCCAGTAGTACAACAGGGGTTAATGGCTACACCTTC. Amino acid sequence: CASSTTGVNGYTF.

The rearrangement joins TRBV7-3 to TRBJ1-1; no reliable D call. Germline CDR1 SGHTA, CDR2 FQGTGA. With 6 bases removed from V and 1 base from J, the gap between germline ends came to 9 bases. The CDR3 has 13 residues. The CDR3 DNA reads TGTGCCAGCAGGAGTACAGCGAACACTGAAGCTTTCTTT. This encodes CASRSTANTEAFF.

The gene calls are TRBV7-9 and TRBJ2-5, with 10 bases matching TRBD1. The CDR3 consists of 15 residues. The trim removed 5 bases at V and 5 bases at J, leaving 8 bases unmatched. Germline values: CDR1 SEHNR, CDR2 FQNEAQ (reference sequence). As DNA, the CDR3 is TGTGCCAGCAGCACCAGACAGGGGGCGAGTGAGACCCAGTACTTC. Its protein is CASSTRQGASETQYF.

The J gene is TRBJ1-1, the V gene TRBV18; the D gene is possibly TRBD1 (6 bases). This CDR3 is 12 amino acids long. CDR1 and CDR2 (germline): KGHSH, LQKENI. The germline V and J ends were trimmed by 3 bases and 8 bases, with 10 bases remaining between them. This CDR3 is CASSPSDREAFF. The CDR3 nucleotides read TGTGCCAGCTCACCCAGCGACAGGGAAGCTTTCTTT.

The genes are TRBV6-5 and TRBJ2-1; D is ambiguous. The CDR3 covers 14 residues. V lost 6 bases and J 7 bases, leaving 16 bases between the germline ends. Germline V gene sequence: CDR1 MNHEY, CDR2 SVGAGI. The CDR3 region has the DNA TGTGCCAGCAGCCCGACTCGTTTTGGGAATGAGCAGTTCTTC. Its protein is CASSPTRFGNEQFF.

The chain carries TRBV11-2 and TRBJ2-2; TRBD1 matches at 7 bases. The CDR3 extends over 15 amino acids. Trimming removed 3 bases from V and 3 bases from J; junction bases left unmatched: 4. CDR1 is SGHAT and CDR2 is FQNNGV in the germline V gene. CDR3 nucleotide sequence: TGTGCCAGCAGCTTCACCGGGACAGACACCGGGGAGCTGTTTTTT. Amino acids: CASSFTGTDTGELFF.

This clone was counted a single time. The chain links TRBV24-1 to TRBJ2-1; D unresolved. This CDR3 spans 16 amino acids. The germline gives CDR1 KGHDR, CDR2 SFDVKD. V was cut by 2 bases and J by 2 bases, with 12 bases left in between. The CDR3 nucleotides read TGTGCCACCAGTGATTCCTCAAGTCAGACCTACAATGAGCAGTTCTTC. As protein: CATSDSSSQTYNEQFF.

The rearrangement joins TRBV19 to TRBJ1-1; 7 bases are shared with TRBD1. V lost 5 bases to trimming and J lost 6 bases; unmatched junction nucleotides: 9. The CDR3 totals 14 residues. Germline values: CDR1 LNHDA, CDR2 SQIVND (reference sequence). The CDR3 is CASSPGTELSEAFF. CDR3 coding DNA: TGTGCCAGTAGTCCTGGGACAGAACTTTCTGAAGCTTTCTTT.

This clone was observed a single time. V usage is TRBV10-3 and J usage is TRBJ1-1, with D perhaps TRBD1 (6 bases). The CDR3 sequence is 14 residues long. Trimming removed 6 bases from V and 0 bases from J, with 11 bases in between. Germline V CDR1 and CDR2: ENHRY, SYGVKD. The CDR3 protein is CAIRRDTVNTEAFF. In DNA, the CDR3 is TGTGCCATCAGACGGGACACCGTGAACACTGAAGCTTTCTTT.

V is TRBV4-1 and J is TRBJ2-7; 8 positions match TRBD2. Trimming removed 4 bases from V and 6 bases from J; junction bases left unmatched: 14. The length of the CDR3 is 16 residues. Germline V lookup: CDR1 MGHRA, CDR2 YSYEKL. CDR3 residues: CASSRALVGGASEQYF. The CDR3 region has the DNA TGCGCCAGCAGCCGCGCCTTGGTCGGGGGGGCCTCCGAGCAGTACTTC.

This sequence joins TRBV6-5 and TRBJ2-3; D is unresolved. This CDR3 comprises 13 residues. Germline CDR1 MNHEY, CDR2 SVGAGI. The V and J ends lost 2 bases and 3 bases respectively, with 6 bases between them. This chain's CDR3 is CASSYARTDTQYF. The CDR3 DNA follows: TGTGCCAGCAGTTACGCTAGAACAGATACGCAGTATTTT.

The chain is built from TRBV7-9 and TRBJ2-5, with TRBD2 matching over 11 bases. CDR1 is SEHNR, CDR2 FQNEAQ, per germline (reference sequence). The CDR3 runs to 14 residues. The V segment lost 5 bases and the J segment 2 bases; nucleotides outside the gene matches: 1. Here the CDR3 DNA reads TGTGCCAGCAGCCGACTAGCGGGGCAAGAGACCCAGTACTTC. This gives the protein CASSRLAGQETQYF. Using reference TRBV7-9 and TRBJ2-5 for the parts outside the CDR3, the full variable domain is DTGVSQNPRHKITKRGQNVTFRCDPISEHNRLYWYRQTLGQGPEFLTYFQNEAQLEKSRLLSDRFSAERPKGSFSTLEIQRTEQGDSAMYLCASSRLAGQETQYFGPGTRLLVL.

The chain carries TRBV19 and TRBJ1-1, with D maybe TRBD1 (5 bases). Germline assignment: CDR1 LNHDA and CDR2 SQIVND (reference sequence). V lost 3 bases, J lost 1 base, and 6 bases lay in between. The CDR3 contains 13 residues. The DNA for the CDR3 is TGTGCCAGTAGTATCCAGGGGAACACTGAAGCTTTCTTT. It is translated as CASSIQGNTEAFF.

The CDR3 region has the DNA TGTGCCAGTAGTAGTGGCAGGGGTGGCGTCGGCTACACCTTC. It specifies CASSSGRGGVGYTF. The genes are TRBV19 and TRBJ1-2; D may be TRBD1 (6 bases). Germline V gene sequence: CDR1 LNHDA, CDR2 SQIVND (reference sequence). With 4 bases removed from V and 8 bases from J, the gap between germline ends came to 17 bases. CDR3 length: 14 residues.

The chain carries TRBV27 and TRBJ1-5; tentatively, D is TRBD1 (6 bases). Trimming removed 2 bases from V and 6 bases from J, with 14 bases in between. The CDR3 loop spans 15 amino acids. Germline-derived CDR1 and CDR2 are MNHEY and SMNVEV (reference sequence). This chain's CDR3 is CASSLNREKGQPQHF. The CDR3 DNA follows: TGTGCCAGCAGTTTAAACAGGGAAAAGGGTCAGCCCCAGCATTTT.

The chain joins TRBV13 to TRBJ1-3; 8 positions agree with TRBD1. Trimming took 6 bases from V and 4 from J; bases not matched to a gene: 8. CDR1 PRHDT and CDR2 FYEKMQ come from the germline V gene (reference sequence). The CDR3 length is 15 residues. CDR3 amino acids: CASSQGRGRGNTIYF. The CDR3 DNA follows: TGTGCCAGCAGTCAAGGCAGGGGGCGCGGAAACACCATATATTTT. The variable domain in full, with the rest retrieved from reference TRBV13 and TRBJ1-3, is AAGVIQSPRHLIKEKRETATLKCYPIPRHDTVYWYQQGPGQDPQFLISFYEKMQSDKGSIPDRFSAQQFSDYHSELNMSSLELGDSALYFCASSQGRGRGNTIYFGEGSWLTVV.

This clone has just one count. The CDR3 sequence: CASSEPARLDRAYEQYF. For the CDR3, the DNA is TGTGCCAGCAGTGAACCAGCGCGTTTAGACAGGGCCTACGAGCAGTACTTC. J is TRBJ2-7 and V is TRBV6-1; TRBD1 matches at 7 bases. CDR3 length: 17 residues. Germline V gene sequence: CDR1 MNHNS, CDR2 SASEGT. Trimming removed 2 bases from V and 2 bases from J; junction bases left unmatched: 12.

This clone was detected only once. The chain has TRBV7-9 and TRBJ2-3; 9 bases align to TRBD1. V shed 8 bases, J shed 3 bases, and the junction held 6 bases outside the gene matches. In germline, CDR1 is SEHNR, CDR2 FQNEAQ (reference sequence). CDR3 length: 14 amino acids. This CDR3 is CASGDRGGTDTQYF. The CDR3 bases are TGTGCCAGCGGAGACAGGGGGGGAACAGATACGCAGTATTTT.

The chain is built from TRBV14 and TRBJ2-3; no reliable D call. CDR1 and CDR2 from the germline V gene are SGHDN and FVKESK. The V end was cut by 1 base, the J end by 0 bases, with 8 bases between. The CDR3 runs to 15 residues. DNA for the CDR3: TGTGCCAGCAGCCAAGGTAGCCATAGCACAGATACGCAGTATTTT. This gives the protein CASSQGSHSTDTQYF.

The chain recombines TRBV13 with TRBJ1-1, with TRBD1 as a possible D gene (5 bases). Germline CDR1 PRHDT, CDR2 FYEKMQ (reference sequence). V was clipped by 3 bases and J by 4 bases, with 12 bases between them. This CDR3 has 14 residues. This chain's CDR3 is CASSFQGRGTEAFF. In DNA form, the CDR3 reads TGTGCCAGCAGCTTCCAGGGAAGGGGCACTGAAGCTTTCTTT.

CDR3 in amino acids: CASSPRGVILSTDTQYF. CDR3 in DNA: TGCGCCAGCAGCCCGCGGGGGGTTATCCTTAGCACAGATACGCAGTATTTT. The V gene is TRBV5-1, the J gene TRBJ2-3; the match to TRBD2 covers 8 bases. Per the germline V gene, CDR1 is SGHRS and CDR2 is YFSETQ. The J segment lost 0 bases and the V segment lost 4 bases, leaving 10 bases of the junction unmatched. The CDR3 runs to 17 residues.

This clone was observed once. V is TRBV2 and J is TRBJ2-7; 11 nucleotides line up with TRBD2. The CDR3 contains 14 residues. Losses at the gene ends were 7 bases for V and 12 bases for J; bases not matched to a gene: 14. Germline-derived CDR1 and CDR2 are SNHLY and FYNNEI. CDR3 protein: CASIRTSGPAMWYF. Here the CDR3 DNA reads TGTGCCAGCATTAGGACTAGCGGGCCTGCGATGTGGTACTTC.

This clone appeared a single time. V gene TRBV19 combines with J gene TRBJ2-1; 7 bases fit TRBD1. Losses at the gene ends were 6 bases for V and 2 bases for J; bases not matched to a gene: 10. The CDR3 runs 16 residues. Germline V gives CDR1 LNHDA, CDR2 SQIVND (reference sequence). The CDR3 is CASSSGTEITYNEQFF. The CDR3 bases are TGTGCCAGTAGCTCCGGGACAGAAATCACCTACAATGAGCAGTTCTTC. Based on the CDR3 plus reference TRBV19 and TRBJ2-1, the full variable domain is DGGITQSPKYLFRKEGQNVTLSCEQNLNHDAMYWYRQDPGQGLRLIYYSQIVNDFQKGDIAEGYSVSREKKESFPLTVTSAQKNPTAFYLCASSSGTEITYNEQFFGPGTRLTVL.

This clone was found once. The gene calls are TRBV4-2 and TRBJ2-1; 9 bases line up with TRBD2. Germline V CDR1 and CDR2: LGHNA, YNFKEQ. The J segment lost 7 bases and the V segment lost 0 bases, leaving 13 bases of the junction unmatched. The CDR3 consists of 18 residues. The CDR3 DNA is TGTGCCAGCAGCCAAGATAAAGCAGGCGGGGGGGCCCGGAATGAGCAGTTCTTC. Translated, it gives CASSQDKAGGGARNEQFF.

The J gene is TRBJ2-3, the V gene TRBV7-9, with D maybe TRBD1 (5 bases). From germline, CDR1 is SEHNR and CDR2 FQNEAQ (reference sequence). The CDR3 sequence is 14 residues long. V was cut by 1 base and J by 0 bases, with 5 bases left in between. CDR3 region: CASSLEGSTDTQYF. The CDR3, as DNA: TGTGCCAGCAGCTTAGAGGGGAGCACAGATACGCAGTATTTT.

The chain uses TRBV19 and TRBJ2-7, with a weak D call TRBD1 (6 bases). CDR1 and CDR2 from the germline V gene are LNHDA and SQIVND (reference sequence). The CDR3 runs 13 residues. Trimming removed 6 bases from V and 3 bases from J, with 12 bases in between. CDR3 DNA: TGTGCCAGTAGGCGGACAGAGAGCTACGAGCAGTACTTC. Residues: CASRRTESYEQYF.

DNA of the CDR3: TGTGCCACCAGTGACCTCTCGACTAGCGGGGGGCCGGGGGAGACCCAGTACTTC. The encoded protein is CATSDLSTSGGPGETQYF. The gene calls are TRBV24-1 and TRBJ2-5, with 13 bases lining up with TRBD2. This CDR3 comprises 18 residues. V gave up 4 bases and J gave up 5 bases; unmatched junction bases: 12. Germline CDR1 reads KGHDR; CDR2 reads SFDVKD.